This entry lists 31 T cell receptor beta chains sequenced from one sample in a study of cytomegalovirus exposure and HLA in healthy donors. Primers for the PCR totalled 60 Vbeta and 13 Jbeta. Sequencing used immunoSEQ multiplex PCR; TCRdb keeps in-frame clones, though not all of them. The data show about 88,000 clones, with 55% to 75% seen just once and 2.5% to 3% held by the top ten. The sequencing sample was made of PBMCs. Receptors originate from a man aged 45-65 years in good health and CMV-seronegative.

This clone has more than one count but fewer than ten. V is TRBV4-2 and J is TRBJ2-7, with D possibly being TRBD2 (5 bases). Germline CDR1 reads LGHNA; CDR2 reads YNFKEQ. The V end lost 4 bases, the J end lost 0 bases, and 13 bases lay between the germline ends. The CDR3 loop spans 15 amino acids. Here the CDR3 reads CASSPKAGSSYEQYF. The CDR3 DNA is TGTGCCAGCAGCCCCAAGGCGGGCAGCTCCTACGAGCAGTACTTC.

DNA for the CDR3: TGTGCCAGCAGCCAAGACAGAAATACGCAGTATTTT. Amino acids: CASSQDRNTQYF. The rearrangement joins TRBV5-4 to TRBJ2-3; weak D call: TRBD1 (5 bases). From germline, CDR1 is SGHNT and CDR2 YYREEE (reference sequence). The CDR3 is made up of 12 amino acids. V was pared by 4 bases and J by 7 bases, with 10 bases between. Full variable domain (missing parts from reference TRBV5-4 and TRBJ2-3): ETGVTQSPTHLIKTRGQQVTLRCSSQSGHNTVSWYQQALGQGPQFIFQYYREEENGRGNFPPRFSGLQFPNYSSELNVNALELDDSALYLCASSQDRNTQYFGPGTRLTVL.

This clone appeared a single time. For the CDR3, the DNA is TGTGCCAGCAGCCCTTTCAATCAGCCCCAGCATTTT. Its protein product is CASSPFNQPQHF. The V and J genes are TRBV5-8 and TRBJ1-5; D gene uncertain. Trimming removed 4 bases at V and 3 bases at J, with 5 bases between. Germline V gene sequence: CDR1 SGHTS, CDR2 YDEGEE. This CDR3 is built from 12 residues.

This clone was observed a single time. The chain carries TRBV30 and TRBJ1-5, with D perhaps matching TRBD1 (5 bases). This CDR3 spans 17 amino acids. Germline-derived CDR1 and CDR2 are GTSNPN and SVGIG (reference sequence). V was clipped by 0 bases and J by 0 bases, with 15 bases between them. Here the CDR3 reads CAWSVKAGSYSNQPQHF. DNA of the CDR3: TGTGCCTGGAGTGTAAAAGCAGGGTCTTATAGCAATCAGCCCCAGCATTTT.

The chain recombines TRBV7-2 with TRBJ2-2, with D possibly being TRBD2 (6 bases). Germline V lookup: CDR1 SGHTA, CDR2 FQGNSA. V was clipped by 4 bases and J by 4 bases, with 13 bases between them. This CDR3 region has 15 residues. The CDR3 coding sequence is TGTGCCAGCAGCTCAACGGGACTTATCACCGGGGAGCTGTTTTTT. This codes for CASSSTGLITGELFF.

The V call is TRBV6-5, the J call TRBJ1-1, with 7 positions matching TRBD1. V dropped 5 bases and J dropped 7; count of bases not matched to a gene: 4. CDR1 is MNHEY and CDR2 is SVGAGI in the germline V gene. The CDR3 has 12 amino acids. The CDR3, as DNA: TGTGCCAGCAGTGGGTACAGGGGTGAAGCTTTCTTT. This codes for CASSGYRGEAFF.

V gene TRBV19 combines with J gene TRBJ1-4, with a tentative D call TRBD1 (5 bases). CDR3 length equals 14 residues. Germline V CDR1 and CDR2: LNHDA, SQIVND (reference sequence). The V end was cut by 3 bases, the J end by 7 bases, with 12 bases between. CDR3 residues: CASSMGRDSEKLFF. The CDR3 DNA reads TGTGCCAGTAGTATGGGACGGGACTCTGAAAAACTGTTTTTT.

The CDR3 nucleotides read TGTGCCAGCAGCCTACGGACAGGGGTAGGAGAGACTGAAGCTTTCTTT. It yields the protein CASSLRTGVGETEAFF. The chain recombines TRBV7-9 with TRBJ1-1; TRBD1 matches 9 bases. The CDR3 has 16 residues. Germline loops: CDR1 SEHNR, CDR2 FQNEAQ (reference sequence). Trimming at V came to 5 bases and at J to 5 bases, leaving 12 bases not matched to a gene.

This chain joins TRBV19 and TRBJ1-4; unclear D gene. Trimming shortened V by 8 bases and J by 8 bases, and 12 bases separated the two germline ends. The V gene's germline CDR1 is LNHDA and CDR2 SQIVND (reference sequence). The CDR3 runs to 12 residues. The CDR3 here is CASSSGGEKLFF. In nucleotides, the CDR3 is TGTGCCAGTTCCTCAGGTGGGGAAAAACTGTTTTTT.

This clone was observed a single time. The chain links TRBV5-1 to TRBJ1-2, with a weak D call TRBD1 (6 bases). The CDR3 is 15 amino acids. The V end lost 1 base, the J end lost 1 base, and 11 bases lay between the germline ends. Per germline, CDR1 SGHRS and CDR2 YFSETQ. The CDR3 spells CASSLTQGHNYGYTF. The CDR3 DNA reads TGCGCCAGCAGCTTGACGCAGGGACATAACTATGGCTACACCTTC. Based on the CDR3 plus reference TRBV5-1 and TRBJ1-2, the full variable domain is KAGVTQTPRYLIKTRGQQVTLSCSPISGHRSVSWYQQTPGQGLQFLFEYFSETQRNKGNFPGRFSGRQFSNSRSEMNVSTLELGDSALYLCASSLTQGHNYGYTFGSGTRLTVV.

The V and J genes are TRBV2 and TRBJ1-4; D not certain. The CDR3 has 15 residues. Germline values: CDR1 SNHLY, CDR2 FYNNEI. Trimming left V 8 bases short and J 3 bases short, with 16 bases between. CDR3 loop: CASGGLTGANEKLFF. The CDR3, as DNA: TGTGCCAGCGGCGGTTTGACCGGGGCTAATGAAAAACTGTTTTTT.

This clone has only one observation. This chain links TRBV19 with TRBJ1-2; D is uncertain. Germline V gives CDR1 LNHDA, CDR2 SQIVND (reference sequence). Trimming removed 3 bases from V and 8 bases from J, with 10 bases in between. CDR3 size: 12 residues. Here the CDR3 reads CASSILGRGYTF. In DNA, the CDR3 is TGTGCCAGTAGTATTCTGGGCAGGGGCTACACCTTC.

This clone was detected once. This chain joins TRBV28 and TRBJ1-1; D gene ambiguous. Trimming took off 6 bases at V and 7 bases at J, with 15 bases between the two ends. The germline gives CDR1 MDHEN, CDR2 SYDVKM. There are 13 residues in the CDR3. CDR3 sequence (DNA): TGTGCCAGCAGAGAAGAGTATTCGGGTGAAGCTTTCTTT. Residues: CASREEYSGEAFF.

This rearrangement joins TRBV5-4 to TRBJ1-4, with a tentative D call TRBD1 (6 bases). This CDR3 comprises 15 residues. V was clipped by 4 bases and J by 4 bases, with 14 bases between them. Looked up from germline, CDR1 is SGHNT and CDR2 is YYREEE (reference sequence). The CDR3 DNA reads as TGTGCCAGCAGCGTCCGGGACATCAGTAATGAAAAACTGTTTTTT. Residues: CASSVRDISNEKLFF.

The genes are TRBV4-3 and TRBJ1-5; 7 nucleotides match TRBD1. This CDR3 is built from 14 residues. Germline V gene lookup returns CDR1 LGHNA and CDR2 YSLEER. V trimming: 4 bases; J trimming: 5 bases; junction bases outside the gene matches: 5. CDR3 coding DNA: TGCGCCAGCAGCCTGGGGACAGCGTATCAGCCCCAGCATTTT. It is translated as CASSLGTAYQPQHF.

J is TRBJ1-2 and V is TRBV25-1, with D possibly TRBD1 on 6 matching bases. This CDR3 region has 13 residues. Germline values: CDR1 MGHDK, CDR2 SYGVNS. Trimming cost V 4 bases and J 4 bases, with 10 bases left between them. The DNA for the CDR3 is TGTGCCAGCAGTGCTACAGGGCTCTATGGCTACACCTTC. This codes for CASSATGLYGYTF.

The V gene is TRBV2, the J gene TRBJ2-5, with 9 bases aligning to TRBD1. V was pared by 3 bases and J by 4 bases, with 9 bases of the junction left unmatched. The CDR3 extends over 16 amino acids. Germline assignment: CDR1 SNHLY and CDR2 FYNNEI. The CDR3 region has the DNA TGTGCCAGCAGTGATAAGAGACGGACAGGGGTAGAGACCCAGTACTTC. Translation gives CASSDKRRTGVETQYF.

The chain couples TRBV2 to TRBJ2-7; 9 bases map to TRBD1. V was pared by 5 bases and J by 2 bases, with 1 base of the junction left unmatched. Germline lookup yields CDR1 SNHLY and CDR2 FYNNEI. The CDR3 has 13 residues. The CDR3 DNA sequence: TGTGCCAGCAGTCGGGACAGGGCCTACGAGCAGTACTTC. Translated, it gives CASSRDRAYEQYF.

The V call is TRBV9, the J call TRBJ2-1; D is perhaps TRBD1 (6 bases). Germline values: CDR1 SGDLS, CDR2 YYNGEE. The CDR3 loop spans 15 amino acids. The germline V and J ends were trimmed by 3 bases and 4 bases, with 14 bases remaining between them. CDR3 coding DNA: TGTGCCAGCAGCGGACAGGTCGGAGATTACAATGAGCAGTTCTTC. It yields the protein CASSGQVGDYNEQFF.

In nucleotides, the CDR3 is TGTGCCAGCAGCTTAACGGGGGGGATGGACATTCAGTACTTC. This encodes CASSLTGGMDIQYF. The gene calls are TRBV7-3 and TRBJ2-4; 7 bases agree with TRBD2. The CDR3 totals 14 residues. Germline CDR1 SGHTA, CDR2 FQGTGA. J was trimmed by 8 bases and V by 0 bases; bases with no gene match: 4.

The rearrangement joins TRBV27 to TRBJ1-2; the D is unclear. Germline-derived CDR1 and CDR2 are MNHEY and SMNVEV (reference sequence). Deletions cut 6 bases from V and 2 bases from J, with 10 bases between. The CDR3 contains 13 residues. The CDR3 nucleotides read TGTGCCAGCAGCCCCGGGAGGAACTATGGCTACACCTTC. Translating gives CASSPGRNYGYTF.

This clone has a handful of counts. The chain employs TRBV27 and TRBJ1-1, with TRBD1 identical over 8 bases. The V gene end was trimmed by 5 bases and the J gene end by 0 bases; junction bases not matched to a gene: 5. Germline CDR1 and CDR2: MNHEY and SMNVEV (reference sequence). CDR3 length: 15 amino acids. The CDR3 DNA sequence: TGTGCCAGCAGTCCCCGGACAGGGCTGAACACTGAAGCTTTCTTT. Translation gives CASSPRTGLNTEAFF.

This chain uses TRBV20-1 with TRBJ1-1, with D unclear. The length of the CDR3 is 11 residues. Trimming cost V 5 bases and J 3 bases, with 7 bases left between them. Germline loops: CDR1 DFQATT, CDR2 SNEGSKA (reference sequence). The CDR3 here is CSAQAHTEAFF. For the CDR3, the DNA is TGCAGTGCTCAAGCCCACACTGAAGCTTTCTTT.

The V call is TRBV27, the J call TRBJ1-5; D call uncertain. Germline assignment: CDR1 MNHEY and CDR2 SMNVEV (reference sequence). V lost 5 bases, J lost 4 bases, and 18 bases lay in between. This CDR3 has 16 amino acids. The CDR3 spells CASSRIYNARNQPQHF. The CDR3 region has the DNA TGTGCCAGCAGTCGAATTTACAATGCGAGGAATCAGCCCCAGCATTTT.

The chain uses TRBV5-1 and TRBJ1-2; 7 bases align to TRBD1. Germline V gene data show CDR1 as SGHRS and CDR2 as YFSETQ. The CDR3 sequence is 14 residues long. With V trimmed by 5 bases and J by 6 bases, 10 bases remained unmatched. The CDR3 DNA reads as TGCGCCAGCAGAGATACCTTAGGGGGCAATGGCTACACCTTC. Translation: CASRDTLGGNGYTF.

This clone was detected only a few times. The CDR3 region has the DNA TGTGCCTGGAGTGTAGGGCTAGCGGGACACAATGAGCAGTTCTTC. This translates into CAWSVGLAGHNEQFF. This rearrangement joins TRBV30 to TRBJ2-1, with 9 nucleotides matching TRBD2. Per the germline V gene, CDR1 is GTSNPN and CDR2 is SVGIG (reference sequence). The CDR3 length is 15 residues. V trimming: 0 bases; J trimming: 5 bases; junction bases outside the gene matches: 5.

The chain combines TRBV2 with TRBJ2-1; 7 positions agree with TRBD2. J lost 0 bases, V lost 10 bases, and 6 bases had no gene match. Germline values: CDR1 SNHLY, CDR2 FYNNEI. This CDR3 is built from 14 residues. CDR3 residues: CATERGISYNEQFF. CDR3 sequence (DNA): TGTGCCACCGAGCGGGGAATCTCCTACAATGAGCAGTTCTTC.

The chain has TRBV18 and TRBJ1-1, with 7 bases lining up with TRBD1. The V and J ends lost 4 bases and 3 bases, in that order; junction bases with no gene match: 5. The CDR3 has 14 residues. Germline-derived CDR1 and CDR2 are KGHSH and LQKENI. The CDR3 nucleotides read TGTGCCAGCTCACGCTTCACAGGGGACACTGAAGCTTTCTTT. Amino acid sequence: CASSRFTGDTEAFF.

The chain uses TRBV6-6 and TRBJ2-3; D not certain. Trimming left V 5 bases short and J 5 bases short, with 14 bases between. This CDR3 has 14 amino acids. Germline loops: CDR1 MNHNY, CDR2 SVGAGI (reference sequence). CDR3 DNA: TGTGCCAGCAGTCCCGGTGGGTCGGGAGATACGCAGTATTTT. Its protein is CASSPGGSGDTQYF.

V is TRBV2 and J is TRBJ1-2, with unresolved D. The CDR3 has 14 amino acids. Trimming removed 6 bases from V and 2 bases from J, with 13 bases in between. CDR1 and CDR2 from the germline V gene are SNHLY and FYNNEI. The CDR3 DNA reads as TGTGCCAGCAGCCCTGAAGGAGGGAACTATGGCTACACCTTC. Residues: CASSPEGGNYGYTF. Full variable domain (rest looked up from reference TRBV2 and TRBJ1-2): EPEVTQTPSHQVTQMGQEVILRCVPISNHLYFYWYRQILGQKVEFLVSFYNNEISEKSEIFDDQFSVERPDGSNFTLKIRSTKLEDSAMYFCASSPEGGNYGYTFGSGTRLTVV.

This chain connects TRBV18 to TRBJ1-1; D possibly corresponds to TRBD1 (5 bases). CDR1 KGHSH and CDR2 LQKENI come from the germline V gene. The CDR3 has 16 amino acids. V shed 3 bases and J shed 1 base, with 15 bases lying between them. The CDR3 DNA follows: TGTGCCAGCTCACCGTTTCAGGGTCCATCGAACACTGAAGCTTTCTTT. Its translation is CASSPFQGPSNTEAFF.